This T cell receptor beta chain was identified during a study of T cell responses to AZD1222 COVID-19 vaccine. V lost 7 bases, J lost 2 bases, and 17 bases lay in between. Per the germline V gene, CDR1 is MNHEY and CDR2 is SVGAGI. This CDR3 contains 15 residues. The method was immunoSEQ multiplex PCR; TCRdb's version includes in-frame clones alone and lacks a portion of them. This table has 60,000 to 90,000 clones, 80% to 90% appearing once. The source of this sequence is an adult who received the AZD1222 COVID-19 vaccine. Sequences were derived from peripheral blood, sampled 28 days after the second AZD1222 dose. V gene TRBV6-5 combines with J gene TRBJ1-2, with D perhaps TRBD1 (6 bases). CDR3 in DNA: TGTGCCAGCAACACGGACAGCCAAAGGAACTATGGCTACACCTTC. Its translation is CASNTDSQRNYGYTF.